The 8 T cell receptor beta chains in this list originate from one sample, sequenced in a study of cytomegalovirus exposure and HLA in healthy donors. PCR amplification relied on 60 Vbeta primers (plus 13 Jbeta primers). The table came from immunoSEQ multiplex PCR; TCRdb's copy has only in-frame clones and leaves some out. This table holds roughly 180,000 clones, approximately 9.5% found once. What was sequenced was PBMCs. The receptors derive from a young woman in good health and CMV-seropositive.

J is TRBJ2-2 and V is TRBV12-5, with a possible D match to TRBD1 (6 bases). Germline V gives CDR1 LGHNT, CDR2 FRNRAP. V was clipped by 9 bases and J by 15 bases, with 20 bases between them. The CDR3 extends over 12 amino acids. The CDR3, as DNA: TGTGCTAGCAGCCGGGACATCAGTAAGGTGTTTTTT. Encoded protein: CASSRDISKVFF.

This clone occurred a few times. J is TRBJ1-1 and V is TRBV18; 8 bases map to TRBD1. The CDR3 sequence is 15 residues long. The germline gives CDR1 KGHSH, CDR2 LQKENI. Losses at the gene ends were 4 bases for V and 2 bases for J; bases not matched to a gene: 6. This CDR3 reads CASSLLQGDNTEAFF. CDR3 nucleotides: TGTGCCAGCTCACTGTTACAGGGGGATAACACTGAAGCTTTCTTT.

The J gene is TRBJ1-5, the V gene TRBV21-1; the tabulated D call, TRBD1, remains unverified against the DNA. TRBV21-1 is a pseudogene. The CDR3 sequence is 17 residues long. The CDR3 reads CASRPGQGGRFNQPQHF. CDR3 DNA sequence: TGTGCCAGCAGACCGGGACAGGGAGGACGATTCAATCAGCCCCAGCATTTT.

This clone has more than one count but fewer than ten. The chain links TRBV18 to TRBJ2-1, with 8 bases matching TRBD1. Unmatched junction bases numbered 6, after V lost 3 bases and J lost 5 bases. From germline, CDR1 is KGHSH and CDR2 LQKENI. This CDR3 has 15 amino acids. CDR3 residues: CASSPRQGADNEQFF. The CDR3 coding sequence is TGTGCCAGCTCACCCCGGCAGGGGGCAGACAATGAGCAGTTCTTC.

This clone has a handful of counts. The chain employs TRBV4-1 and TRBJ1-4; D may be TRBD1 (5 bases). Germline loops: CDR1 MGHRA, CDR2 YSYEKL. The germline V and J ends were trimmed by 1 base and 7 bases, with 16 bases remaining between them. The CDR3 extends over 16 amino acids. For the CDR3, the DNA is TGCGCCAGCAGCCAAGGGTGGGGCCAAGGGGCTGAAAAACTGTTTTTT. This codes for CASSQGWGQGAEKLFF.

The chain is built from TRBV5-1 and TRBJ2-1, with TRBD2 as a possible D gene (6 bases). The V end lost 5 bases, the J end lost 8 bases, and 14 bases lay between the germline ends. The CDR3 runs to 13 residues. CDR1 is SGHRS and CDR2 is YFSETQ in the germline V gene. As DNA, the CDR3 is TGCGCCAGCAGGAGAGGACCGGGGGATGAGCAGTTCTTC. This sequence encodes CASRRGPGDEQFF.

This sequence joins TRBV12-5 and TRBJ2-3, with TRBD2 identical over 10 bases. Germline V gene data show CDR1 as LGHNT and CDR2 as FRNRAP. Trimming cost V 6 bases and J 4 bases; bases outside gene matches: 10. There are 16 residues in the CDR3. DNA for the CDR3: TGTGCTAGTGGCACCAGGGCTAGCGGGAGCCCAGATACGCAGTATTTT. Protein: CASGTRASGSPDTQYF.

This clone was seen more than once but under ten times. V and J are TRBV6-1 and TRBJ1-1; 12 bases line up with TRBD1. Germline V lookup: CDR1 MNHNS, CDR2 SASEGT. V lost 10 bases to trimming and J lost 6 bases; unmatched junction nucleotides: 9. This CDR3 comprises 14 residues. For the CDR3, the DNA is TGTGCCACCTGGGACAGGGGGCTCGAGGCTGAAGCTTTCTTT. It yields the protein CATWDRGLEAEAFF.